These 20 T cell receptor beta chains were sequenced from one sample in a study of blood T cell repertoires in COVID-19 (dated by TCRdb to about 2020). The library relied on the immunoSEQ multiplex PCR assay. In TCRdb, the immuneACCESS table is reduced to in-frame sequences with V and J assigned. These tables do not hold every clone; where another copy was compared, an unresolved V gene accounts for under half, and the others remain unexplained. In this sample the table shows more than 200,000 clones, about 85% of which occur a single time. In total, the top ten clones hold 10% to 13% of the sample. Material for sequencing was peripheral blood. The source of these receptors is a woman of 80 years or more with COVID-19, enrolled during active disease.

This chain connects TRBV30 to TRBJ2-2; TRBD1 matches 8 bases. In germline, CDR1 is GTSNPN, CDR2 SVGIG (reference sequence). This CDR3 comprises 14 residues. V gave up 2 bases and J gave up 5 bases; unmatched junction bases: 4. The CDR3 nucleotides read TGTGCCTGGAGTATCGGACAGGGAACCGGGGAGCTGTTTTTT. Translated, it gives CAWSIGQGTGELFF.

The chain has TRBV10-3 and TRBJ1-1; D is unclear. The length of the CDR3 is 14 residues. Germline loops: CDR1 ENHRY, CDR2 SYGVKD. V was shortened by 4 bases and J by 4 bases, with 13 bases between the two germline ends. The CDR3 DNA follows: TGTGCCATCAGTGTCGGCCCCGGAGGCACTGAAGCTTTCTTT. Residues: CAISVGPGGTEAFF.

The gene calls are TRBV6-5 and TRBJ2-7; D possibly corresponds to TRBD1 (6 bases). This CDR3 has 13 amino acids. Germline V gene data show CDR1 as MNHEY and CDR2 as SVGAGI. V lost 6 bases, J lost 2 bases, and 11 bases lay in between. The CDR3 reads CASRRTATYEQYV. The CDR3 DNA is TGTGCCAGCAGGAGGACAGCAACCTACGAGCAGTACGTC.

V usage is TRBV7-9 and J usage is TRBJ1-4; no clear D. This CDR3 contains 16 residues. Germline CDR1 SEHNR, CDR2 FQNEAQ (reference sequence). V was shortened by 1 base and J by 0 bases, with 9 bases between the two germline ends. CDR3 bases: TGTGCCAGCAGCTTAGTCTTCAGAACAACTAATGAAAAACTGTTTTTT. Amino acid sequence: CASSLVFRTTNEKLFF.

V is TRBV6-1 and J is TRBJ1-5; the D gene is possibly TRBD1 (5 bases). The CDR3 has 16 residues. The ends were cut back, 3 bases at V and 5 bases at J, with 17 bases in the middle. Looked up from germline, CDR1 is MNHNS and CDR2 is SASEGT. CDR3 DNA: TGTGCCAGCAGTGAGGAGGGGTGGGGGTTCTATCAGCCCCAGCATTTT. Encoded protein: CASSEEGWGFYQPQHF.

The chain has TRBV20-1 and TRBJ1-2; unclear D gene. Germline CDR1 reads DFQATT; CDR2 reads SNEGSKA (reference sequence). The CDR3 covers 11 residues. Trimming cost V 7 bases and J 2 bases, with 8 bases left between them. The CDR3 DNA reads TGCAGTGGTGCGGGAAACTATGGCTACACCTTC. Protein sequence: CSGAGNYGYTF.

CDR3 DNA sequence: TGTGCCAGTAGTCCTAGGAACAACTATGGCTACACCTTC. Its translation: CASSPRNNYGYTF. The rearrangement uses TRBV19 and TRBJ1-2; D ambiguous. The CDR3 covers 13 residues. Trimming removed 5 bases at V and 2 bases at J, with 9 bases between. Germline V gene sequence: CDR1 LNHDA, CDR2 SQIVND (reference sequence).

This rearrangement joins TRBV5-1 to TRBJ1-2; no firm D call. The CDR3 is made up of 15 amino acids. Germline V CDR1 and CDR2: SGHRS, YFSETQ. The V end lost 1 base, the J end lost 2 bases, and 12 bases lay between the germline ends. This chain's CDR3 is CASSLWATANYGYTF. CDR3 in DNA: TGCGCCAGCAGCTTGTGGGCAACGGCGAACTATGGCTACACCTTC. The whole variable domain, remainder taken from reference TRBV5-1 and TRBJ1-2, is KAGVTQTPRYLIKTRGQQVTLSCSPISGHRSVSWYQQTPGQGLQFLFEYFSETQRNKGNFPGRFSGRQFSNSRSEMNVSTLELGDSALYLCASSLWATANYGYTFGSGTRLTVV.

CDR3: CASSLVWTGGVRNTEAFF. CDR3 bases: TGTGCCAGCAGCTTAGTTTGGACAGGGGGAGTCAGGAACACTGAAGCTTTCTTT. The chain carries TRBV11-2 and TRBJ1-1; 10 bases fit TRBD1. The CDR3 sequence is 18 residues long. CDR1 is SGHAT and CDR2 is FQNNGV in the germline V gene. V lost 1 base and J lost 1; bases outside the gene matches: 9.

CDR3 region: CSVEERQGWEQYF. DNA of the CDR3: TGCAGCGTTGAAGAGAGACAGGGCTGGGAGCAGTACTTC. The rearrangement joins TRBV29-1 to TRBJ2-7, with TRBD1 matching 7 bases. Germline assignment: CDR1 SQVTM and CDR2 ANQGSEA. The ends lost 0 bases at V and 7 bases at J; junction bases unmatched: 6. This CDR3 is 13 amino acids long.

J is TRBJ1-4 and V is TRBV19; maybe TRBD1 (5 bases). The CDR3 loop spans 13 amino acids. The V end was cut by 4 bases, the J end by 8 bases, with 11 bases between. Germline V gene sequence: CDR1 LNHDA, CDR2 SQIVND (reference sequence). CDR3 loop: CASSKQGEEKLFF. The CDR3 DNA reads as TGTGCCAGTAGTAAGCAGGGCGAAGAAAAACTGTTTTTT.

The chain joins TRBV5-5 to TRBJ1-5; D possibly corresponds to TRBD1 (5 bases). The V gene's germline CDR1 is SGHKS and CDR2 YYEKEE (reference sequence). V lost 4 bases and J lost 5, with 16 bases in between. This CDR3 comprises 15 residues. The CDR3 reads CASSQDDSPYQPQHF. CDR3 sequence (DNA): TGTGCCAGCAGCCAAGACGACAGCCCTTATCAGCCCCAGCATTTT.

V usage is TRBV5-1 and J usage is TRBJ2-7; D is possibly TRBD1 (6 bases). The CDR3 loop spans 15 amino acids. The germline V and J ends were trimmed by 0 bases and 5 bases, with 15 bases remaining between them. Germline assignment: CDR1 SGHRS and CDR2 YFSETQ. The chain's CDR3 is CASSLGTGNTNEQYF. The CDR3 DNA reads TGCGCCAGCAGCTTGGGCACAGGGAATACGAACGAGCAGTACTTC.

This clone has only one observation. V gene TRBV25-1 combines with J gene TRBJ1-4, with TRBD1 identical over 8 bases. Germline V gene data show CDR1 as MGHDK and CDR2 as SYGVNS. After removal of 2 bases from V and 8 bases from J, the junction contained 4 bases not matched to a gene. The CDR3 runs 14 residues. This chain's CDR3 is CASSEPRGLEKLFF. The CDR3 nucleotides are TGTGCCAGCAGTGAACCCAGGGGGCTAGAAAAACTGTTTTTT.

The chain carries TRBV6-4 and TRBJ2-2; 7 bases line up with TRBD1. The ends lost 3 bases at V and 5 bases at J; junction bases unmatched: 6. The CDR3 has 15 residues. Germline V gene lookup returns CDR1 MRHNA and CDR2 SNTAGT. The CDR3 region is CASSEEGGGTGELFF. As DNA, the CDR3 is TGTGCCAGCAGTGAAGAAGGGGGCGGGACCGGGGAGCTGTTTTTT.

This chain links TRBV7-6 with TRBJ2-3; 8 nucleotides agree with TRBD2. The CDR3 runs to 17 residues. J gave up 0 bases and V 5 bases, and 10 bases lay outside the gene matches. Looked up from germline, CDR1 is SGHVS and CDR2 is FNYEAQ. CDR3: CASSPSSSGFSTDTQYF. CDR3 sequence (DNA): TGTGCCAGCAGCCCTTCCTCTAGCGGGTTTAGCACAGATACGCAGTATTTT.

V is TRBV6-6 and J is TRBJ1-4; D is unresolved. Trimming stripped 4 bases from V and 3 bases from J, with 9 bases between. CDR3 length: 14 amino acids. CDR1 and CDR2 from the germline V gene are MNHNY and SVGAGI (reference sequence). The CDR3 spells CASSSYSSNEKLFF. For the CDR3, the DNA is TGTGCCAGCAGTTCGTACAGTTCTAATGAAAAACTGTTTTTT.

The J gene is TRBJ1-2, the V gene TRBV6-5; the match to TRBD1 covers 9 bases. The CDR3 is made up of 12 amino acids. J was trimmed by 7 bases and V by 4 bases; bases with no gene match: 1. The germline V gene encodes CDR1 MNHEY and CDR2 SVGAGI. CDR3 in DNA: TGTGCCAGCAGTTGGGACAGGGTTGGCTACACCTTC. The encoded protein is CASSWDRVGYTF.

The gene calls are TRBV5-1 and TRBJ1-6, with TRBD1 matching over 8 bases. J was trimmed by 10 bases and V by 0 bases; bases with no gene match: 6. The CDR3 has 15 residues. From germline, CDR1 is SGHRS and CDR2 YFSETQ. CDR3 residues: CASSLGTGQGSPLHF. The CDR3 nucleotides are TGCGCCAGCAGCTTGGGGACAGGGCAGGGATCACCCCTCCACTTT. Using reference TRBV5-1 and TRBJ1-6 for the parts outside the CDR3, the full variable domain is KAGVTQTPRYLIKTRGQQVTLSCSPISGHRSVSWYQQTPGQGLQFLFEYFSETQRNKGNFPGRFSGRQFSNSRSEMNVSTLELGDSALYLCASSLGTGQGSPLHFGNGTRLTVT.

This clone was observed once. The CDR3 protein is CAIREGATNYGYTF. CDR3 DNA sequence: TGTGCCATCAGGGAGGGGGCGACTAACTATGGCTACACCTTC. V and J are TRBV10-3 and TRBJ1-2; the match to TRBD1 covers 7 bases. This CDR3 has 14 residues. The germline V gene encodes CDR1 ENHRY and CDR2 SYGVKD. V was pared by 6 bases and J by 0 bases, with 4 bases of the junction left unmatched.